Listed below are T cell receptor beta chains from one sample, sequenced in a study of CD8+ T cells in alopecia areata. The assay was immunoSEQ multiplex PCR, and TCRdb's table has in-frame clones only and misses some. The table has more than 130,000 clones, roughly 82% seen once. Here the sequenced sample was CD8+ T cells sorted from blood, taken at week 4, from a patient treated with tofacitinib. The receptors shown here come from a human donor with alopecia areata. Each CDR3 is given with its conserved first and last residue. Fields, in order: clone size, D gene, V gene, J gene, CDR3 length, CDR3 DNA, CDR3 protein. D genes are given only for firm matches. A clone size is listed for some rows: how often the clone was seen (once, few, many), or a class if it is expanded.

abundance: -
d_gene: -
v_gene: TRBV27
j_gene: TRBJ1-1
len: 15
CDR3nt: TGTGCCAGCAGTGCCTCCTTGACGGTGAACACTGAAGCTTTCTTT
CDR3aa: CASSASLTVNTEAFF

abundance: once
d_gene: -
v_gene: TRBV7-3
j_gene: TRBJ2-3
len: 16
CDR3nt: TGTGCCAGCAGCTTAGGGGCACTTCCCCTCACAGATACGCAGTATTTT
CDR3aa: CASSLGALPLTDTQYF

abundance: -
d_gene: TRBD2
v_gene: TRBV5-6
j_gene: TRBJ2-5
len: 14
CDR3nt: TGTGCCAGCAGCCCAAGGAGCGGGGGGTTTACCCAGTACTTC
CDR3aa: CASSPRSGGFTQYF

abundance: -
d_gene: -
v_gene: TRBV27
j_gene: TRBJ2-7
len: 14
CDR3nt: TGTGCCAGCAGTCATGCTCGACATTACTACGAGCAGTACTTC
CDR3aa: CASSHARHYYEQYF

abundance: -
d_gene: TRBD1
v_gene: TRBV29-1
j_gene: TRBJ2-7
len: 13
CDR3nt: TGCAGCGCGCGGACAGGGGGCGTCGACGAGCAGTACTTC
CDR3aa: CSARTGGVDEQYF

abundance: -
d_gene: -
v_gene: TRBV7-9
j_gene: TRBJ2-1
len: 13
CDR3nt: TGTGCCAGCAGCTTTGCTTCCTACAATGAGCAGTTCTTC
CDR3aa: CASSFASYNEQFF

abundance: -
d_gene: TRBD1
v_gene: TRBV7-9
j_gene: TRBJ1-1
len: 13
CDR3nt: TGTGCCAGTGCCGCTACAGGGGCTGGTGAAGCTTTCTTT
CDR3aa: CASAATGAGEAFF

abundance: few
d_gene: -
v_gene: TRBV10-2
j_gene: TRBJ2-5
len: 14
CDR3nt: TGCGCCAGCAGAGAAAGGGGGACTCAAGAGACCCAGTACTTC
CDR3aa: CASRERGTQETQYF

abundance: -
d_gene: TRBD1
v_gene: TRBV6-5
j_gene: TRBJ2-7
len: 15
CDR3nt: TGTGCCAGCAGTTCCCGGGACAGGGGGGCCTACGAGCAGTACTTC
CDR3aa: CASSSRDRGAYEQYF

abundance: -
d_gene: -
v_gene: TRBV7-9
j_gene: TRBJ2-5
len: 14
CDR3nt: TGTGCCAGCAGCCCCTTGGACGGTAAAGAGACCCAGTACTTC
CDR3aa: CASSPLDGKETQYF

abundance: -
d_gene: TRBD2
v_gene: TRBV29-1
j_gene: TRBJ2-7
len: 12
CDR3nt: TGCAGCGGACAGGGACTAGCCGGCGAGCAGTACTTC
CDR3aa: CSGQGLAGEQYF

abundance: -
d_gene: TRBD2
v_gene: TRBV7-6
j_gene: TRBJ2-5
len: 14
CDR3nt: TGTGCCAGCAGCTTAGGCGGGGGGTGGGAGACCCAGTACTTC
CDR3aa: CASSLGGGWETQYF

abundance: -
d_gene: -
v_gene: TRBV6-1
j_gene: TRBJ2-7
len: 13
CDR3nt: TGTGCCAGCAGTGCAAGGACGCCCTACGAGCAGTACTTC
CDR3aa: CASSARTPYEQYF

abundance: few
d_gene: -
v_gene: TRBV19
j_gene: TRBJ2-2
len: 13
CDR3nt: TGTGCCAGTAGTATAGGGGTTACCGGGGAGCTGTTTTTT
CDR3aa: CASSIGVTGELFF

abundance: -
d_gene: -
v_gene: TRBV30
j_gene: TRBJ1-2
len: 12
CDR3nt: TGTGCCTGGAAGGAGCACGGCTATGGCTACACCTTC
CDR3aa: CAWKEHGYGYTF

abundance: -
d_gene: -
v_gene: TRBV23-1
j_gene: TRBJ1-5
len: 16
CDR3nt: TGCGCCAGCAGTCAATCCACAGCTCGGGTTAATCAGCCCCAGCATTTT
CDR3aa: CASSQSTARVNQPQHF

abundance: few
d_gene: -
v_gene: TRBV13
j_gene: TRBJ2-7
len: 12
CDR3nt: TGTGCCAGCAGCTTAGGAGGTAGCGAGCAGTACTTC
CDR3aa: CASSLGGSEQYF

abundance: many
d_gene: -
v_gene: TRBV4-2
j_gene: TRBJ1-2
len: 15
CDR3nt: TGTGCCAGCAGCCAAGGCGTCGAGGGGATCGGGGGCTACACCTTC
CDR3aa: CASSQGVEGIGGYTF

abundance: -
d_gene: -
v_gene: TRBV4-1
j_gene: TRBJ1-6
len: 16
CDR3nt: TGCGCCAGCAGCCCGGGCCTCAGCTCCTATAATTCACCCCTCCACTTT
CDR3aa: CASSPGLSSYNSPLHF

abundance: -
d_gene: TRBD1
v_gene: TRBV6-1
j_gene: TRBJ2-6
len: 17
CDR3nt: TGTGCCAGCAGTGAACTGAAAGGGGGCAGTGGGGCCAACGTCCTGACTTTC
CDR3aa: CASSELKGGSGANVLTF

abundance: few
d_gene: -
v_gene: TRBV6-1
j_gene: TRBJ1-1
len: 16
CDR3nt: TGTGCCAGCAGTGAAGGGACCGGATACAGTAACACTGAAGCTTTCTTT
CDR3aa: CASSEGTGYSNTEAFF

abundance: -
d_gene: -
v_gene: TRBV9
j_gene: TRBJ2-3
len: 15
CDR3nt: TGTGCCAGCAGCGTAGAGGGACTGAGAACGGATACGCAGTATTTT
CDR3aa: CASSVEGLRTDTQYF

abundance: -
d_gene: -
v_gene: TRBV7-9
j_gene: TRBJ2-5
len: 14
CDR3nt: TGTGCCAGCAGCCCCGACAGTCTGCAAGAGACCCAGTACTTC
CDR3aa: CASSPDSLQETQYF

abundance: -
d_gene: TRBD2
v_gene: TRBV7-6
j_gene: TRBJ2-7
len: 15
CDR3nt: TGTGCCAGCAGCTTAGGAGCGGGGGGCCCCTACGAGCAGTACTTC
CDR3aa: CASSLGAGGPYEQYF

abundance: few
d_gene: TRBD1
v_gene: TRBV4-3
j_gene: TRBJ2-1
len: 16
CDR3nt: TGCGCCAGCAGCCAGCTAAGGAACAGGGGGTCGAATGAGCAGTTCTTC
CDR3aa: CASSQLRNRGSNEQFF

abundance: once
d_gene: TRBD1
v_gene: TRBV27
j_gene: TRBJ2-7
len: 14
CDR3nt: TGTGCCAGCAGTTACGGACAGGGGGCGAGCGAGCAGTACTTC
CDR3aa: CASSYGQGASEQYF

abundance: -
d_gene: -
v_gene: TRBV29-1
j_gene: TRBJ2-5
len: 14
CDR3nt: TGCAGCGTTGAAGGGGCAGGGAAGGGGGAGACCCAGTACTTC
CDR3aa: CSVEGAGKGETQYF

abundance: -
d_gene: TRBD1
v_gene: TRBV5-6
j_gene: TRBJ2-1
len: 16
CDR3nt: TGTGCCAGCAGCTTGGGAGGCAGGGGGTTTATGAATGAGCAGTTCTTC
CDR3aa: CASSLGGRGFMNEQFF

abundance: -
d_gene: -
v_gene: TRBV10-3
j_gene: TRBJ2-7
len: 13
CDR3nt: TGTGCCATCAGCCCAGGGGCCGCCGACGAGCAGTACTTC
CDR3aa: CAISPGAADEQYF

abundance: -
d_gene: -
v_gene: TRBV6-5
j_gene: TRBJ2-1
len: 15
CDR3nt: TGTGCCAGCAGTTACTCCTCAGGGTTGGGCAATGAGCAGTTCTTC
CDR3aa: CASSYSSGLGNEQFF

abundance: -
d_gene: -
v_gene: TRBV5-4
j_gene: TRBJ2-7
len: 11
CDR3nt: TGTGCCAGCAGTTACGGACAAGAGCAGTACTTC
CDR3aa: CASSYGQEQYF

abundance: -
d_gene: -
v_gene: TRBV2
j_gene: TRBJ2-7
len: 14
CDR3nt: TGTGCCAGCAGTGGCGGGGATAGCTCCTACGAGCAGTACTTC
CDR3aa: CASSGGDSSYEQYF

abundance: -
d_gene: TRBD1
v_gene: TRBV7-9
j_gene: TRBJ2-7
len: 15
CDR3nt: TGTGCCAGCAGCTTAGAGGGACAGGGTGGGAACGAGCAGTACTTC
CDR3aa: CASSLEGQGGNEQYF